Sequencing of this T cell receptor (beta chain) was carried out in a study of T-cell reconstitution after alpha-beta-depleted transplantation in children. This clonotype was counted ten times or more. For TCRbeta, the library was prepared with unique molecular identifiers. One entry per CDR3 protein results from TCRdb running MiXCR on the PCR reads. The data contain roughly 300,000 distinct CDR3 sequences, approximately 10% of them singletons. CDR3 length: 13 amino acids. Germline lookup yields CDR1 MNHEY and CDR2 SVGEGT. V was shortened by 8 bases and J by 2 bases, with 12 bases between the two germline ends.

The rearrangement joins TRBV6-2 or TRBV6-3 to TRBJ2-5; D is ambiguous. The sample in question was peripheral blood, obtained 180 days after TCRalphabeta/CD19-depleted stem cell transplant. This sequence was found in a male patient between 2 and 10 years old who had a stem cell transplant for chronic granulomatous disease, so the T cells may come from the graft donor. CDR3 loop: CASLVAHQETQYF. The CDR3, as DNA: TGTGCCAGCCTGGTGGCCCATCAAGAGACCCAGTACTTC.